Sequencing of this T cell receptor beta chain was carried out in a study of PD-L1 blockade in urothelial cancer. For the study at large: At 3 weeks (second dose) and 6 weeks after starting treatment, blood was analyzed. Researchers found blood samples held a median of around 140,000 T cells. Broader study findings: Lower pretreatment blood TCR clonality, under the median, predicted better survival, researchers reported.

Sequencing was performed with immunoSEQ multiplex PCR; in TCRdb, only in-frame clones are kept and a portion is missing. The sample records 40,000 to 55,000 clones, approximately 91% being singletons. A word on this clone: Its target is not known.

The time point is: pretreatment peripheral blood. The CDR3 has 14 amino acids. From germline, CDR1 is SEHNR and CDR2 FQNEAQ (reference sequence). V trimming: 5 bases; J trimming: 5 bases; junction bases outside the gene matches: 6. The TCR sequence derives from a donor aged 40 or over with urothelial cancer. Sequencing used PBMCs, obtained around atezolizumab (anti-PD-L1) treatment. This chain uses TRBV7-9 with TRBJ1-5; TRBD1 matches 7 bases. CDR3 nucleotides: TGTGCCAGCAGCCCCGGGACAGTTGATCAGCCCCAGCATTTT. This gives the protein CASSPGTVDQPQHF.